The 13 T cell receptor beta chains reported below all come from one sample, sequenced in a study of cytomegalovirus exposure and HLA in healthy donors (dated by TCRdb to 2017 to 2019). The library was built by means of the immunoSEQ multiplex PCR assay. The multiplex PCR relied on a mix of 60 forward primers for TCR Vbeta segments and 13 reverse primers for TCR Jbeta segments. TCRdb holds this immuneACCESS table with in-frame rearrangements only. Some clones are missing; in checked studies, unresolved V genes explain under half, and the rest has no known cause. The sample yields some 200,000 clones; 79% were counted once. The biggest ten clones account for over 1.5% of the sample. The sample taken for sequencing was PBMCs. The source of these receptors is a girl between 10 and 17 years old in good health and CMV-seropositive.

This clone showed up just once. CDR3 sequence: CASSLGDRVNEELFF. The CDR3 DNA reads as TGTGCCAGCAGCTTAGGGGACAGGGTGAATGAGGAGCTGTTTTTT. This chain links TRBV7-9 with TRBJ2-2; 9 bases line up with TRBD1. This CDR3 contains 15 residues. The V and J ends lost 1 base and 10 bases, in that order; junction bases with no gene match: 7. CDR1 is SEHNR, CDR2 FQNEAQ, per germline (reference sequence).

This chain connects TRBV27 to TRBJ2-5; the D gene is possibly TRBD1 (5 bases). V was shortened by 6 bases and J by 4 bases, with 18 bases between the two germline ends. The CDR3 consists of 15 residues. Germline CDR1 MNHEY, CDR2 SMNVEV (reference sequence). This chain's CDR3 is CASSLLHPGRETQYF. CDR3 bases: TGTGCCAGCAGCCTTCTTCATCCAGGGCGAGAGACCCAGTACTTC.

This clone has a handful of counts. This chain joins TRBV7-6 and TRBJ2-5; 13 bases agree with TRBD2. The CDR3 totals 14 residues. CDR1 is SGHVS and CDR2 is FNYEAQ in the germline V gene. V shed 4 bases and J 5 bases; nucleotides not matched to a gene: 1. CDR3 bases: TGTGCCAGCAGCTGGACTAGCGGGGGTGAGACCCAGTACTTC. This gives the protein CASSWTSGGETQYF.

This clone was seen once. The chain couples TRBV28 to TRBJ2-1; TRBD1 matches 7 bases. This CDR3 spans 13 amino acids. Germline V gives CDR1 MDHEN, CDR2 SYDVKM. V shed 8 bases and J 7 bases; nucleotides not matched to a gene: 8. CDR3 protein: CASRDRPLNEQFF. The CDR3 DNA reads TGTGCCAGCCGGGACAGACCACTTAATGAGCAGTTCTTC.

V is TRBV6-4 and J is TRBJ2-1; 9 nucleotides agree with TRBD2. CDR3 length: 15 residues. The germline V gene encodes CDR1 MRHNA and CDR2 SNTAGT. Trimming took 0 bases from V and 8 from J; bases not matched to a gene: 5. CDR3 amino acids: CASSDSAGGPYEQFF. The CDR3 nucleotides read TGTGCCAGCAGTGACTCGGCGGGGGGGCCGTATGAGCAGTTCTTC.

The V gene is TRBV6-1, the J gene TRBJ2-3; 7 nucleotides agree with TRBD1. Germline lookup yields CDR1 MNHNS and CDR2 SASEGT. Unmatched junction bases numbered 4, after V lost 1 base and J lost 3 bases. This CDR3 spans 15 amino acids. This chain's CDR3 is CASSEETGITDTQYF. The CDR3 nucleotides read TGTGCCAGCAGTGAAGAGACAGGGATTACAGATACGCAGTATTTT.

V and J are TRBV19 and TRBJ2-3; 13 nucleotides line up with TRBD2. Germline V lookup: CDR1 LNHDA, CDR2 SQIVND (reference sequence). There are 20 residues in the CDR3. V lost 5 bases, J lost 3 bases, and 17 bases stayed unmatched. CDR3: CASSLLSVRRTSGGTDTQYF. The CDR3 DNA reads TGTGCCAGTAGTCTTTTGTCGGTCCGAAGGACTAGCGGGGGAACAGATACGCAGTATTTT. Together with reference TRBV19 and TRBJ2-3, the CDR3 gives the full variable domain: DGGITQSPKYLFRKEGQNVTLSCEQNLNHDAMYWYRQDPGQGLRLIYYSQIVNDFQKGDIAEGYSVSREKKESFPLTVTSAQKNPTAFYLCASSLLSVRRTSGGTDTQYFGPGTRLTVL.

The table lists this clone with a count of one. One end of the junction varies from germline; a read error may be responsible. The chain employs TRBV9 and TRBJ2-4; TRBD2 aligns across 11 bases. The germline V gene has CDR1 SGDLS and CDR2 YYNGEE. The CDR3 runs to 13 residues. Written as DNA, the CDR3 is TGTGCCAGCAGCGACCCTAGCGGGGGGCCCCTTACCTTC. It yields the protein CASSDPSGGPLTF.

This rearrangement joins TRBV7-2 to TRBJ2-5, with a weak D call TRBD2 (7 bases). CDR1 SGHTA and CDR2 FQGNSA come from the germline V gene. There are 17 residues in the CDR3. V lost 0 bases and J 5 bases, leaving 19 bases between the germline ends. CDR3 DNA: TGTGCCAGCAGCTTAGCCCGCGGGGGCTACTCGTGGGAGACCCAGTACTTC. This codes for CASSLARGGYSWETQYF.

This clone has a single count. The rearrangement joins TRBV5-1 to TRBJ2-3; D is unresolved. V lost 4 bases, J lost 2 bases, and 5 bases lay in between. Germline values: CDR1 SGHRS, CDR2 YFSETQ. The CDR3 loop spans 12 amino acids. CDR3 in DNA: TGCGCCAGCAGCCCTAACACAGATACGCAGTATTTT. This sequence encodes CASSPNTDTQYF.

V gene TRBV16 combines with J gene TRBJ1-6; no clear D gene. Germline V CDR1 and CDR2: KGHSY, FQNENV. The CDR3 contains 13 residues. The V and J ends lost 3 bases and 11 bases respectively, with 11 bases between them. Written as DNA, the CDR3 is TGTGCCAGCAGCCAGGCAGAGGGCGCACCCCTCCACTTT. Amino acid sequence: CASSQAEGAPLHF. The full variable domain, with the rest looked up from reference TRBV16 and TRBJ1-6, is GEEVAQTPKHLVRGEGQKAKLYCAPIKGHSYVFWYQQVLKNEFKFLISFQNENVFDETGMPKERFSAKCLPNSPCSLEIQATKLEDSAVYFCASSQAEGAPLHFGNGTRLTVT.

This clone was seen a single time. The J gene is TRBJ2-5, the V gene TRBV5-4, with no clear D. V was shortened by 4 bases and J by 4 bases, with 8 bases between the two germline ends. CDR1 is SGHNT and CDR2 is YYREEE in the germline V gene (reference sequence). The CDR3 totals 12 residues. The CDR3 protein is CASSASRETQYF. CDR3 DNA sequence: TGTGCCAGCAGCGCCTCTAGAGAGACCCAGTACTTC. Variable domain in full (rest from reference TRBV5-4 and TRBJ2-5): ETGVTQSPTHLIKTRGQQVTLRCSSQSGHNTVSWYQQALGQGPQFIFQYYREEENGRGNFPPRFSGLQFPNYSSELNVNALELDDSALYLCASSASRETQYFGPGTRLLVL.

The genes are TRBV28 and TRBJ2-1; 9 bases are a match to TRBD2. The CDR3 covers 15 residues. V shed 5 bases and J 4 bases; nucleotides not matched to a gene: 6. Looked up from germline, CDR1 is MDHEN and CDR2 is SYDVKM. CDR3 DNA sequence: TGTGCCAGCAGTGCACCGCGGGGGGGGTACAATGAGCAGTTCTTC. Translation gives CASSAPRGGYNEQFF.